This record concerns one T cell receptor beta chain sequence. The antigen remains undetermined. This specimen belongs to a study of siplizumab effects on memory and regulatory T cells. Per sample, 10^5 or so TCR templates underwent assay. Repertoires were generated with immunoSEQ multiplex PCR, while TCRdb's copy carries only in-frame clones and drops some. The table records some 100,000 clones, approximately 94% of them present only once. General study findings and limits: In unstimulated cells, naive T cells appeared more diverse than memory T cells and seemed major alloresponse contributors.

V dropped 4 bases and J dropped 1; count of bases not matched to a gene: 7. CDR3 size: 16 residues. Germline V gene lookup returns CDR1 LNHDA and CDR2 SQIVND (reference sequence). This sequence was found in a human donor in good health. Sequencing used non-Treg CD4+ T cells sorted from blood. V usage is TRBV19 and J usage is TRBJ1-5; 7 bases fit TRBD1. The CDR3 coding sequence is TGTGCCAGTAGTAATAACCCGGGACAGAGCAATCAGCCCCAGCATTTT. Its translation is CASSNNPGQSNQPQHF.